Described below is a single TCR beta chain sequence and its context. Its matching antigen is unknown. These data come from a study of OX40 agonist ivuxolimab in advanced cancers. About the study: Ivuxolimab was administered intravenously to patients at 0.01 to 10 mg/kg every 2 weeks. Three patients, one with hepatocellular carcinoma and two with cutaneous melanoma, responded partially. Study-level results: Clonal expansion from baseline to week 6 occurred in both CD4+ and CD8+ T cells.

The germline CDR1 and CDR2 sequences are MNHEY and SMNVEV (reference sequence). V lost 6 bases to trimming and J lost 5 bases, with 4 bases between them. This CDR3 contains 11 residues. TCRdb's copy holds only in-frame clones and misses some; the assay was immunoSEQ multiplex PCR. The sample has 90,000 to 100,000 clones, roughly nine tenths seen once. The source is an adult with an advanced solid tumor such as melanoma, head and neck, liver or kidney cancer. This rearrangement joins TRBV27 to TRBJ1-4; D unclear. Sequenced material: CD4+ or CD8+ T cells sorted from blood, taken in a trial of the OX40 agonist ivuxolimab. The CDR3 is CASRTNEKLFF. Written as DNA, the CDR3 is TGTGCCAGCAGGACGAATGAAAAACTGTTTTTT.